Each of the 9 T cell receptor beta chains below was sequenced from the same sample in a study of beta chain features in type 1 diabetes. Findings of the study overall: In all four CD4+ subsets, TCRB CDR3 length was significantly, moderately reduced in type 1 diabetes.

Reverse transcription of all isolated RNA meant that expressed TCRB transcripts were sequenced. Generated by immunoSEQ multiplex PCR, the TCRdb table keeps only in-frame clones and is missing some. The sample carries 150,000 to 200,000 clones, roughly 9% recorded once. These receptors are not linked to any known antigen. The sequencing sample was made of central memory CD4+ T cells from blood. These TCRs come from a woman aged 25 to 45 with type 1 diabetes.

This clone was found a few times. The chain carries TRBV29-1 and TRBJ2-1; 7 positions match TRBD2. Unmatched junction bases numbered 11, after V lost 4 bases and J lost 8 bases. Per germline, CDR1 SQVTM and CDR2 ANQGSEA. The CDR3 totals 14 residues. CDR3 bases: TGCAGCGTTGGTCTGCGGCGGGGGATCGATGAGCAGTTCTTC. The encoded protein is CSVGLRRGIDEQFF.

The chain is built from TRBV29-1 and TRBJ2-5; TRBD2 might be the D (6 bases). In germline, CDR1 is SQVTM, CDR2 ANQGSEA. The CDR3 loop spans 13 amino acids. The V end lost 6 bases, the J end lost 2 bases, and 13 bases lay between the germline ends. The CDR3 loop reads CSVVISGQETQYF. DNA of the CDR3: TGCAGCGTCGTGATTAGCGGACAAGAGACCCAGTACTTC.

The chain employs TRBV5-1 and TRBJ2-7; 8 bases fit TRBD2. Germline V gene sequence: CDR1 SGHRS, CDR2 YFSETQ. Trimming removed 0 bases from V and 0 bases from J; junction bases left unmatched: 5. The length of the CDR3 is 16 residues. The CDR3: CASSLAPSGYSYEQYF. The CDR3 coding sequence is TGCGCCAGCAGCTTGGCTCCTAGCGGGTACTCCTACGAGCAGTACTTC.

This clone appeared a few times. The chain is built from TRBV27 and TRBJ2-1, with TRBD1 as a possible D gene (6 bases). Trimming left V 2 bases short and J 2 bases short, with 10 bases between. Germline V CDR1 and CDR2: MNHEY, SMNVEV (reference sequence). There are 15 residues in the CDR3. The CDR3 DNA reads TGTGCCAGCAGTTTAGTACAGGGTCCCTACAATGAGCAGTTCTTC. Its translation is CASSLVQGPYNEQFF.

V is TRBV28 and J is TRBJ1-2, with a tentative D call TRBD1 (5 bases). The germline V gene encodes CDR1 MDHEN and CDR2 SYDVKM. Trimming cost V 3 bases and J 4 bases, with 9 bases left between them. The CDR3 length is 13 residues. The CDR3 here is CASSFGQSYGYTF. The CDR3 DNA follows: TGTGCCAGCAGTTTTGGACAAAGCTATGGCTACACCTTC.

This clone was seen a handful of times. The chain recombines TRBV5-1 with TRBJ1-2; 10 nucleotides agree with TRBD1. This CDR3 has 13 amino acids. The germline V gene has CDR1 SGHRS and CDR2 YFSETQ. With 5 bases clipped from V and 6 bases from J, the junction kept 4 bases outside the gene matches. The CDR3 reads CASSSGQGNGYTF. CDR3 bases: TGCGCCAGCAGTTCGGGACAGGGGAATGGCTACACCTTC.

This clone showed up many times. V is TRBV4-1 and J is TRBJ2-7; TRBD1 is a possible D gene (5 bases). The V end lost 3 bases, the J end lost 3 bases, and 18 bases lay between the germline ends. Germline V lookup: CDR1 MGHRA, CDR2 YSYEKL. The CDR3 covers 16 residues. CDR3 amino acids: CASSHSGHSANYEQYF. DNA of the CDR3: TGCGCCAGCAGCCACTCTGGACATTCAGCGAACTACGAGCAGTACTTC.

This clone was seen at least ten times. The sample carries other DNA sequences with the same CDR3. The CDR3: CASSPSGYEQYF. CDR3 bases: TGTGCCAGCAGCCCAAGCGGCTACGAGCAGTACTTC. This chain uses TRBV7-9 with TRBJ2-7, with D possibly TRBD2 on 5 matching bases. Germline CDR1 reads SEHNR; CDR2 reads FQNEAQ (reference sequence). The CDR3 sequence is 12 residues long. Trimming took off 5 bases at V and 3 bases at J, with 8 bases between the two ends.

This clone was detected only a few times. The J gene is TRBJ2-5, the V gene TRBV11-2, with a tentative D call TRBD1 (5 bases). V lost 1 base and J 4 bases, leaving 7 bases between the germline ends. The CDR3 is 13 residues long. Germline V CDR1 and CDR2: SGHAT, FQNNGV. CDR3 region: CASSLAGRETQYF. The CDR3 DNA follows: TGTGCCAGCAGCTTAGCAGGGCGAGAGACCCAGTACTTC.